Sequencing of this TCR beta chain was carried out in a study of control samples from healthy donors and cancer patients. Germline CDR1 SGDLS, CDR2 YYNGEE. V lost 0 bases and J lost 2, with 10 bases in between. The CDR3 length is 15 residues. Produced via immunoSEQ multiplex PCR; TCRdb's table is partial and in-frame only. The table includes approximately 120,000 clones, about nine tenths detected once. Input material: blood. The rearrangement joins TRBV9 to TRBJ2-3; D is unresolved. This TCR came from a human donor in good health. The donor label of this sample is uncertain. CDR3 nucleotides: TGTGCCAGCAGCGTAGCTCCCCGGACCACAGATACGCAGTATTTT. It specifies CASSVAPRTTDTQYF.